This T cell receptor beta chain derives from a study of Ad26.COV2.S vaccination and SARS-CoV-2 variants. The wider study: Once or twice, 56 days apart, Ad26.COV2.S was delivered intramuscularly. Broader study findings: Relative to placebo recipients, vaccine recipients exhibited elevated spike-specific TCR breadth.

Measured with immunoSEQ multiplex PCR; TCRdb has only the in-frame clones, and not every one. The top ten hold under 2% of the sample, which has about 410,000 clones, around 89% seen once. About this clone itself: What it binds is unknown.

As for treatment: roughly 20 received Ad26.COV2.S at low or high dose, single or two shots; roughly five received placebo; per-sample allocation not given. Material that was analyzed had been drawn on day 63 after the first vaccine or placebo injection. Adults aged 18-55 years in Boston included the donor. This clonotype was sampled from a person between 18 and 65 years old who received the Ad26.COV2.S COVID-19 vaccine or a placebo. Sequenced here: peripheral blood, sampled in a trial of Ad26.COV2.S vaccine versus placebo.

CDR3 in amino acids: CASQLPGNTIYF. CDR3 in DNA: TGTGCCAGCCAATTACCTGGAAACACCATATATTTT. J is TRBJ1-3 and V is TRBV28; D gene uncertain. V lost 8 bases, J lost 2 bases, and 7 bases lay in between. This CDR3 comprises 12 residues. Germline CDR1 is MDHEN and CDR2 is SYDVKM.